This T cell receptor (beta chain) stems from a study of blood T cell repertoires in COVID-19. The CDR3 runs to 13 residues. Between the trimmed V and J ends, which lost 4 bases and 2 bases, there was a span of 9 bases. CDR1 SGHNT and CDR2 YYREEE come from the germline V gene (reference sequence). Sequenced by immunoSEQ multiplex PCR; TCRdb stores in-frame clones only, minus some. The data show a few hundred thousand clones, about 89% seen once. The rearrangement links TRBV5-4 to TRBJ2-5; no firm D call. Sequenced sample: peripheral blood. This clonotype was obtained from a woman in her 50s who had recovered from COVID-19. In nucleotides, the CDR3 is TGTGCCAGCAGCCTTCAGAATCAAGAGACCCAGTACTTC. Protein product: CASSLQNQETQYF. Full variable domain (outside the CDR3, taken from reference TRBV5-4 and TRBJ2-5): ETGVTQSPTHLIKTRGQQVTLRCSSQSGHNTVSWYQQALGQGPQFIFQYYREEENGRGNFPPRFSGLQFPNYSSELNVNALELDDSALYLCASSLQNQETQYFGPGTRLLVL.